The next 5 T cell receptor beta chains were all read from a single sample in a study of T cell repertoires in cytomegalovirus infection. TCRdb independently ran MiXCR on the reads; one entry per CDR3 protein. The table lists fewer than 550,000 distinct CDR3 sequences, 16% of them singletons. The specimen was CD8+ T cells from PBMCs. The receptor set was obtained from a human donor in good health (CMV status not recorded). Some clones in this sample may be carry-over from other donors' samples.

This clonotype has just a few counts. V and J are TRBV3-1 and TRBJ2-5; 10 bases are shared with TRBD2. V lost 2 bases, J lost 3 bases, and 6 bases stayed unmatched. The CDR3 has 16 residues. Per germline, CDR1 LGHDT and CDR2 YNNKEL (reference sequence). CDR3 amino acids: CASSQWTSGYEETQYF. The CDR3 region has the DNA TGTGCCAGCAGCCAATGGACTAGCGGTTATGAAGAGACCCAGTACTTC.

The chain carries TRBV11-2 and TRBJ2-7; D not certain. The CDR3 is made up of 13 amino acids. Trimming took 6 bases from V and 3 from J, leaving 12 bases between them. The germline V gene encodes CDR1 SGHAT and CDR2 FQNNGV. CDR3 protein: CASSSTRNYEQYF. CDR3 nucleotide sequence: TGTGCCAGCAGTTCTACACGGAACTACGAGCAGTACTTC.

This clonotype was detected only a few times. At one of its ends the junction is not consistent with the germline gene, which may arise from a read error. The rearrangement uses TRBV23-1 and TRBJ2-1; D assignment may be TRBD1 or TRBD2 (5 bases each). TRBV23-1 is classed as an ORF, of uncertain function. The CDR3 totals 9 residues. The CDR3 spells CASSQGGPF. The DNA for the CDR3 is TGCGCCAGCAGTCAAGGGGGTCCCTTC.

This clonotype was counted at least ten times. This chain links TRBV12-3 or TRBV12-4 with TRBJ1-4; maybe TRBD1 (5 bases). Trimming shortened V by 2 bases and J by 5 bases, and 9 bases separated the two germline ends. This CDR3 is 14 amino acids long. CDR3 in DNA: TGTGCCAGCAGTTTAAAGGGACTAAATGAAAAACTGTTTTTT. It is translated as CASSLKGLNEKLFF.

This clonotype was found many times. This chain joins TRBV25-1 and TRBJ1-2; TRBD1 matches 7 bases. Germline V gene data show CDR1 as MGHDK and CDR2 as SYGVNS. Trimming cost V 5 bases and J 6 bases; bases outside gene matches: 12. The CDR3 totals 15 residues. CDR3 protein: CASSSTRGLLNGYTF. CDR3 DNA: TGTGCCAGCAGTTCAACTAGGGGGCTACTAAATGGCTACACCTTC.